Following are 25 T cell receptor delta chains from one sample sequenced in a study of Vδ1+ human thymocytes. These TCRs are of unknown antigen specificity. The template was reverse-transcribed extracted RNA. The CDR3 regions were amplified by multiplex PCR from V-gene primers to a constant-region primer. TCRdb redid clone calling on the multiplex PCR reads using CATT. The sample gives approximately 24,000 delta-chain clones, more than 6% of which show up once; roughly 1% is in the top ten. Notes on the study in general: In the thymus, TRG and TRD repertoires looked highly polyclonal with Gaussian CDR3 lengths.

What was sequenced was Vdelta1+ gamma-delta thymocytes from the thymus. Subset meaning: FACS-sorted CD3+ TCRalphabeta- TCRVdelta1+ TCRVdelta2- thymocytes. The source is a girl under three years old who had congenital heart surgery.

This clone was picked up a small number of times. The V and J genes are TRDV1 and TRDJ1, with D possibly matching TRDD2 (6 bases). V was shortened by 1 base and J by 8 bases, with 26 bases between the two germline ends. The CDR3 loop spans 18 amino acids. Germline CDR1 reads TSWWSYY; CDR2 reads QGS. The CDR3 nucleotides read TGTGCTCTTGGGGAACGAAAATTTCCTAACTTCGCCATTCGCAAACTCATCTTT. Translating gives CALGERKFPNFAIRKLIF.

This clone occurred a few times. The chain has TRDV1 and TRDJ1; D possibly corresponds to TRDD3 (6 bases). With 2 bases removed from V and 3 bases from J, the gap between germline ends came to 34 bases. CDR1 is TSWWSYY and CDR2 is QGS in the germline V gene. This CDR3 comprises 22 residues. The CDR3 sequence: CALGESRSPGRVGGGISDKLIF. The CDR3 coding sequence is TGTGCTCTTGGGGAATCAAGGTCGCCCGGGCGGGTCGGTGGTGGGATATCCGATAAACTCATCTTT.

This clone has only a few counts. The chain links TRDV1 to TRDJ1, with 10 bases aligning to TRDD3. Germline values: CDR1 TSWWSYY, CDR2 QGS. V lost 2 bases, J lost 0 bases, and 12 bases stayed unmatched. The CDR3 has 19 amino acids. The CDR3 sequence: CALGEIPVLGDPHTDKLIF. The CDR3 DNA reads as TGTGCTCTTGGGGAAATTCCCGTACTGGGGGATCCCCACACCGATAAACTCATCTTT.

The genes are TRDV1 and TRDJ1; weak D call: TRDD3 (5 bases). Between the trimmed V and J ends, which lost 2 bases and 2 bases, there was a span of 15 bases. Germline lookup yields CDR1 TSWWSYY and CDR2 QGS. The CDR3 extends over 16 amino acids. CDR3 DNA: TGTGCTCTTGGGGAAAGCTCGTGGGGCTTGACCGATAAACTCATCTTT. Encoded protein: CALGESSWGLTDKLIF.

The rearrangement links TRDV1 to TRDJ1, with 11 bases aligning to TRDD3. This CDR3 region has 19 residues. V lost 1 base, J lost 0 bases, and 10 bases stayed unmatched. CDR1 TSWWSYY and CDR2 QGS come from the germline V gene. CDR3 nucleotide sequence: TGTGCTCTTGGGGAACCCCTTCCGCTGGGGGATACCGACACCGATAAACTCATCTTT. It encodes CALGEPLPLGDTDTDKLIF.

The gene calls are TRDV1 and TRDJ1, with D maybe TRDD3 (6 bases). Trimming took off 2 bases at V and 0 bases at J, with 19 bases between the two ends. The CDR3 extends over 18 amino acids. The germline V gene encodes CDR1 TSWWSYY and CDR2 QGS. The CDR3 is CALGEIVSGGAYTDKLIF. The CDR3 coding sequence is TGTGCTCTTGGGGAAATCGTGAGTGGGGGGGCGTACACCGATAAACTCATCTTT.

The J gene was reported as TRDJ1; the V gene went uncalled; TRDD3, as called in the table, went unchecked against the DNA. The CDR3 sequence is 25 residues long. The CDR3 region has the DNA TGTGCTCTTGGGGAACTTTTCTGCTTCCTAAAGACCTGGGGGAATTTGGGGTGCGACACCGATAAACTCATCTTT. This sequence encodes CALGELFCFLKTWGNLGCDTDKLIF.

In its sample, this clone was seen a few times. The chain uses TRDV1 and TRDJ1, with D unresolved. V was trimmed by 5 bases and J by 3 bases, leaving 16 bases between them. The CDR3 spans 15 residues. Germline V CDR1 and CDR2: TSWWSYY, QGS. The CDR3 DNA is TGTGCTCTTGGGAAAGCTCGTTTCCGCGCCGATAAACTCATCTTT. Translation gives CALGKARFRADKLIF.

The table lists this clone with a few counts. V usage is TRDV1 and J usage is TRDJ1; no firm D call. Germline CDR1 is TSWWSYY and CDR2 is QGS. The CDR3 sequence is 17 residues long. V was clipped by 1 base and J by 3 bases, with 18 bases between them. CDR3 DNA sequence: TGTGCTCTTGGGGAACCCGAGGGCCCCCCAGATGCCGATAAACTCATCTTT. Translation: CALGEPEGPPDADKLIF.

This clone was detected a few times. The chain recombines TRDV1 with TRDJ1; the match to TRDD3 covers 12 bases. The CDR3 is made up of 18 amino acids. Looked up from germline, CDR1 is TSWWSYY and CDR2 is QGS. V trimming: 1 base; J trimming: 8 bases; junction bases outside the gene matches: 14. The CDR3 DNA reads as TGTGCTCTTGGGGAACCCGACAGAGGGGGAACTGGGGGATACAAACTCATCTTT. Its protein is CALGEPDRGGTGGYKLIF.

The chain carries TRDV1 and TRDJ1; D may be TRDD2 or TRDD3 (5 bases each). V lost 4 bases, J lost 0 bases, and 27 bases lay in between. Per germline, CDR1 TSWWSYY and CDR2 QGS. This CDR3 region has 20 residues. The CDR3 region has the DNA TGTGCTCTTGGGGCCCCCCTACCATTTGGGATCGCTGAGTACACCGATAAACTCATCTTT. It translates to CALGAPLPFGIAEYTDKLIF.

Only a few counts were recorded for this clone. The V call is TRDV1, the J call TRDJ1, with D possibly being TRDD2 (5 bases). Trimming removed 5 bases at V and 0 bases at J, with 40 bases between. CDR3 length: 24 residues. Germline V gene data show CDR1 as TSWWSYY and CDR2 as QGS. The CDR3, as DNA: TGTGCTCTTGGGCGAGATCAACTTCCGATGTTTCCTGTGCTGGACCCCCTGTACACCGATAAACTCATCTTT. Its translation is CALGRDQLPMFPVLDPLYTDKLIF.

The genes are TRDV1 and TRDJ1; weak D call: TRDD2 (5 bases). The J gene, absent from TCRdb, was called here by matching the DNA to germline. The length of the CDR3 is 16 residues. The germline gives CDR1 TSWWSYY, CDR2 QGS. Trimming took off 6 bases at V and 1 base at J, with 18 bases between the two ends. CDR3: CALGIPFGAITDKLIF. The CDR3 DNA follows: TGTGCTCTTGGAATACCCTTCGGGGCCATCACCGATAAACTCATCTTT.

In its sample, this clone was seen a few times. A junction end diverges from the germline sequence, so it may reflect a read error. This chain connects TRDV1 to TRDJ1, with 10 bases fitting TRDD3. This CDR3 is built from 19 residues. Germline V gene sequence: CDR1 TSWWSYY, CDR2 QGS. The CDR3 sequence is CALGERVLGDFLYTDKLTF. The CDR3 region has the DNA TGTGCTCTTGGGGAAAGGGTACTGGGGGATTTCTTGTACACCGATAAACTCACCTTT.

This chain uses TRDV1 with TRDJ1; 11 bases fit TRDD3. TCRdb records no J gene; here it was assigned by comparing the DNA to germline. CDR1 and CDR2 (germline): TSWWSYY, QGS. This CDR3 spans 22 amino acids. V lost 3 bases to trimming and J lost 1 base; unmatched junction nucleotides: 22. CDR3: CALGEPPSSGGWGIPVTDKLIF. The CDR3, as DNA: TGTGCTCTTGGGGAGCCTCCTTCCTCCGGCGGCTGGGGGATACCAGTCACCGATAAACTCATCTTT.

This clone was picked up a small number of times. This sequence joins TRDV1 and TRDJ1, with 11 nucleotides matching TRDD3. The V gene end was trimmed by 1 base and the J gene end by 2 bases; junction bases not matched to a gene: 30. The germline V gene has CDR1 TSWWSYY and CDR2 QGS. This CDR3 region has 25 residues. The CDR3 reads CALGEQSYRNLLLGDMCSRTDKLIF. For the CDR3, the DNA is TGTGCTCTTGGGGAACAGAGCTACCGAAACCTTTTACTGGGGGATATGTGCTCACGGACCGATAAACTCATCTTT.

This clone appeared a few times. This chain uses TRDV1 with TRDJ1, with TRDD2 as a possible D gene (6 bases). This CDR3 has 21 residues. Germline CDR1 TSWWSYY, CDR2 QGS. The V gene lost 1 base and the J gene lost 0 bases, with 27 bases spanning the gap. The CDR3 sequence: CALGERTPLPRTSCDTDKLIF. Written as DNA, the CDR3 is TGTGCTCTTGGGGAACGAACCCCTCTTCCTCGTACATCCTGCGACACCGATAAACTCATCTTT.

The chain recombines TRDV1 with TRDJ1, with 10 bases matching TRDD3. The J gene is not listed in TCRdb, so it was assigned here from a DNA match to germline. The germline CDR1 and CDR2 sequences are TSWWSYY and QGS. J lost 0 bases, V lost 9 bases, and 19 bases had no gene match. This CDR3 is 19 amino acids long. CDR3 DNA: TGTGCTCTCTACTTCCTACCTATTCTGGGGGATAGGTACACCGATAAACTCATCTTT. Residues: CALYFLPILGDRYTDKLIF.

This clone was seen more than once but under ten times. V gene TRDV1 combines with J gene TRDJ1; D is unresolved. The CDR3 is 15 residues long. The V gene lost 2 bases and the J gene lost 0 bases, with 10 bases spanning the gap. The germline CDR1 and CDR2 sequences are TSWWSYY and QGS. The CDR3 loop reads CALGEKSPYTDKLIF. CDR3 in DNA: TGTGCTCTTGGGGAAAAATCGCCGTACACCGATAAACTCATCTTT.

The chain uses TRDV1 and TRDJ1; D ambiguous. Germline CDR1 TSWWSYY, CDR2 QGS. Trimming left V 4 bases short and J 7 bases short, with 16 bases between. The CDR3 contains 14 residues. In DNA form, the CDR3 reads TGTGCTCTTGGGGCAACCGGTCCTGTAGTTAAACTCATCTTT. Amino acid sequence: CALGATGPVVKLIF.

This clone was counted between two and nine times. Relative to the germline gene, one junction end is altered; a read error may explain this. The V and J genes are TRDV1 and TRDJ1, with no clear D. CDR3 size: 16 residues. From germline, CDR1 is TSWWSYY and CDR2 QGS. The CDR3 loop reads CSVQVAQEGYTDKLIF. The CDR3 coding sequence is TGCTCTGTCCAGGTTGCACAGGAGGGGTACACCGATAAACTCATCTTT.

V usage is TRDV1 and J usage is TRDJ1; D gene unclear. The V end lost 3 bases, the J end lost 8 bases, and 25 bases lay between the germline ends. CDR1 is TSWWSYY, CDR2 QGS, per germline. There are 17 residues in the CDR3. This CDR3 reads CALGELLGLPQWEKLIF. The CDR3 nucleotides are TGTGCTCTTGGGGAGCTCCTTGGCCTGCCTCAGTGGGAAAAACTCATCTTT.

This clone showed up just a few times. At one boundary the junction diverges from the germline segment, which might be a read error. V gene TRDV2 combines with J gene TRDJ1, with TRDD3 matching 7 bases. The germline V gene encodes CDR1 GEAIGNYY and CDR2 EKD. The CDR3 runs to 14 residues. CDR3 sequence reads: CACDTRGMSDKPIF. In DNA, the CDR3 is TGTGCCTGTGACACCAGGGGGATGAGCGATAAACCCATCTTT.

In this sample, this clone turned up a few times. This rearrangement joins TRDV1 to TRDJ1; D unresolved. This CDR3 is built from 12 residues. With 8 bases removed from V and 4 bases from J, the gap between germline ends came to 11 bases. Germline V gene data show CDR1 as TSWWSYY and CDR2 as QGS. The CDR3 DNA sequence: TGTGCTCTTTATGATATGGGCGATAAACTCATCTTT. Its protein is CALYDMGDKLIF.

This clone counts as medium-sized. This chain connects TRAV29/DV5 to TRDJ1; 7 nucleotides line up with TRDD3. This CDR3 region has 17 residues. V shed 4 bases and J 8 bases; nucleotides not matched to a gene: 23. Germline V gene sequence: CDR1 NSMFDY, CDR2 ISSIKDK. The CDR3, as DNA: TGTGCAGCATCGTCCCGAGAGACTGGGGTTCACCATTTCAAACTCATCTTT. Its protein product is CAASSRETGVHHFKLIF.